Each of the 18 T cell receptor beta chains below was sequenced from the same sample in a study of metastatic and nonmetastatic thyroid tumors. From the PCR reads, TCRdb re-called clones with MiXCR. Of approximately 31,000 clones listed, roughly 19% were seen once; the top ten hold around a fifth. No treatment of any kind had been given to any patient before thyroid surgery. Sequenced input: blood. The receptors derive from a female donor with papillary thyroid cancer or a benign thyroid nodule (not recorded which). Some clones in this sample may be carry-over from other donors' samples.

DNA of the CDR3: TGTGCCAGCAGTACCTTGGGAGGGAGAGGCTACAATGAGCAGTTCTTC. Translating gives CASSTLGGRGYNEQFF. This chain connects TRBV6-1 to TRBJ2-1; 7 bases map to TRBD2. This CDR3 has 16 amino acids. Germline CDR1 and CDR2: MNHNS and SASEGT. V lost 5 bases to trimming and J lost 3 bases; unmatched junction nucleotides: 10.

This clone appeared a few times. The V gene is TRBV6-1, the J gene TRBJ1-6; no clear D. Deletions cut 3 bases from V and 4 bases from J, with 7 bases between. Germline CDR1 and CDR2: MNHNS and SASEGT. This CDR3 is built from 14 residues. The CDR3 sequence: CASSEAVYNSPLHF. The CDR3 DNA reads as TGTGCCAGCAGTGAGGCGGTTTATAATTCACCCCTCCACTTT.

This clone was seen more than once but under ten times. The J gene is TRBJ1-2, the V gene TRBV2, with 9 positions matching TRBD1. CDR3 length equals 12 residues. Germline values: CDR1 SNHLY, CDR2 FYNNEI. The CDR3 region is CATDRGLYGYTF. DNA of the CDR3: TGTGCAACGGACAGGGGCCTCTATGGCTACACCTTC. Variable domain in full (rest from reference TRBV2 and TRBJ1-2): EPEVTQTPSHQVTQMGQEVILRCVPISNHLYFYWYRQILGQKVEFLVSFYNNEISEKSEIFDDQFSVERPDGSNFTLKIRSTKLEDSAMYFCATDRGLYGYTFGSGTRLTVV.

Comment on this clone: At one boundary the junction diverges from the germline segment, which might be a read error. This same CDR3 is encoded by further DNA sequences in the sample. The chain couples TRBV20-1 to TRBJ2-1; the match to TRBD2 covers 10 bases. The germline V gene encodes CDR1 DFQATT and CDR2 SNEGSKA (reference sequence). The length of the CDR3 is 15 residues. As DNA, the CDR3 is TGCAGTGCCCCCCTTCGGACTAGCGGTTACAATGAACAGTTCTTC. Translated, it gives CSAPLRTSGYNEQFF.

There are many counts of this clone. The rearrangement links TRBV7-2 to TRBJ1-2; 8 bases line up with TRBD1. Germline V lookup: CDR1 SGHTA, CDR2 FQGNSA. V lost 5 bases, J lost 3 bases, and 2 bases stayed unmatched. The CDR3 totals 13 residues. In nucleotides, the CDR3 is TGTGCCAGCAGCCTGGGACAGGACTATGGCTACACCTTC. Translating it yields CASSLGQDYGYTF.

This clone was picked up many times. The chain carries TRBV7-2 and TRBJ1-5; no definite D call. CDR1 is SGHTA and CDR2 is FQGNSA in the germline V gene. The CDR3 length is 15 residues. Trimming left V 1 base short and J 3 bases short, with 10 bases between. For the CDR3, the DNA is TGTGCCAGCAGCTTAGACCGGGGAAACAATCAGCCCCAGCATTTT. Residues: CASSLDRGNNQPQHF.

This clone was recorded many times. V usage is TRBV3-1 and J usage is TRBJ1-5; D call uncertain. Trimming cost V 1 base and J 6 bases, with 7 bases left between them. The germline CDR1 and CDR2 sequences are LGHDT and YNNKEL (reference sequence). The CDR3 has 13 residues. CDR3 DNA sequence: TGTGCCAGCAGCCAAGCGGTCAGTCAGCCCCAGCATTTT. It encodes CASSQAVSQPQHF.

This clone has a count of ten or more. The rearrangement links TRBV5-6 to TRBJ2-5; TRBD1 matches 8 bases. CDR1 is SGHDT and CDR2 is YYEEEE in the germline V gene. The V gene end was trimmed by 3 bases and the J gene end by 1 base; junction bases not matched to a gene: 8. This CDR3 contains 16 residues. CDR3 in DNA: TGTGCCAGCAGCTCAAGAGACAGGGGAATCCAAGAGACCCAGTACTTC. This encodes CASSSRDRGIQETQYF.

This clone qualifies as medium-sized. CDR3 nucleotides: TGTGCCAGCAGACGCGGTGGGGCGGCCTTAGGGACCCTCCACTTT. As protein: CASRRGGAALGTLHF. The genes are TRBV6-2 or TRBV6-3 and TRBJ1-6; D is perhaps TRBD1 (5 bases). Germline loops: CDR1 MNHEY, CDR2 SVGEGT. Between the trimmed V and J ends, which lost 6 bases and 14 bases, there was a span of 23 bases. This CDR3 comprises 15 residues.

This clone was seen at least ten times. The rearrangement uses TRBV29-1 and TRBJ2-3; D might be TRBD1 (7 bases). In germline, CDR1 is SQVTM, CDR2 ANQGSEA. V was trimmed by 4 bases and J by 1 base, leaving 15 bases between them. The CDR3 totals 15 residues. The CDR3 here is CSVALTGEGTDTQYF. In DNA form, the CDR3 reads TGCAGCGTTGCCCTCACAGGGGAGGGCACAGATACGCAGTATTTT.

By share, this clone ranks as medium-sized. The rearrangement joins TRBV6-1 to TRBJ1-2, with D unclear. The CDR3 covers 12 residues. V was cut by 2 bases and J by 5 bases, with 6 bases left in between. Per the germline V gene, CDR1 is MNHNS and CDR2 is SASEGT. This CDR3 is CASSEQEYGYTF. The CDR3 DNA is TGTGCCAGCAGTGAACAGGAGTATGGCTACACCTTC.

This rearrangement joins TRBV20-1 to TRBJ2-7; tentatively, D is TRBD1 or TRBD2 (6 bases each). The germline V gene encodes CDR1 DFQATT and CDR2 SNEGSKA (reference sequence). This CDR3 spans 15 amino acids. The ends were cut back, 0 bases at V and 0 bases at J, with 12 bases in the middle. The CDR3 is CSARDQGTFSYEQYF. The CDR3 DNA reads TGCAGTGCTAGAGATCAGGGGACTTTCTCCTACGAGCAGTACTTC.

This clone counts as medium-sized. V and J are TRBV7-2 and TRBJ1-6, with TRBD1 as a possible D gene (5 bases). The V gene lost 6 bases and the J gene lost 5 bases, with 14 bases spanning the gap. Germline-derived CDR1 and CDR2 are SGHTA and FQGNSA. The length of the CDR3 is 15 residues. CDR3 protein: CASRGDGFNNSPLHF. The CDR3 nucleotides are TGTGCCAGCAGGGGGGACGGATTTAATAATTCACCCCTCCACTTT. The full variable domain, rest sourced from reference TRBV7-2 and TRBJ1-6, is GAGVSQSPSNKVTEKGKDVELRCDPISGHTALYWYRQSLGQGLEFLIYFQGNSAPDKSGLPSDRFSAERTGGSVSTLTIQRTQQEDSAVYLCASRGDGFNNSPLHFGNGTRLTVT.

Many counts were recorded for this clone. The CDR3 is CASSITKGGNTEAFF. Here the CDR3 DNA reads TGTGCCAGCAGCATCACTAAGGGAGGGAACACTGAAGCTTTCTTT. The chain uses TRBV7-3 and TRBJ1-1; no clear D gene. Between the trimmed V and J ends, which lost 5 bases and 1 base, there was a span of 14 bases. CDR3 length equals 15 residues. Germline assignment: CDR1 SGHTA and CDR2 FQGTGA.

This clone showed up many times. This chain uses TRBV10-3 with TRBJ1-4; 9 nucleotides match TRBD1. The length of the CDR3 is 16 residues. V trimming: 0 bases; J trimming: 8 bases; junction bases outside the gene matches: 7. Looked up from germline, CDR1 is ENHRY and CDR2 is SYGVKD. The CDR3 nucleotides read TGTGCCATCAGTGAGTCCTGGGACAGGGTAGTAGAAAAACTGTTTTTT. This sequence encodes CAISESWDRVVEKLFF.

This clone appeared many times. V usage is TRBV19 and J usage is TRBJ1-6, with unresolved D. CDR1 and CDR2 from the germline V gene are LNHDA and SQIVND (reference sequence). Trimming left V 4 bases short and J 5 bases short, with 9 bases between. The CDR3 runs 14 residues. In DNA form, the CDR3 reads TGTGCCAGTAGTAGGCTGCCGGATAATTCACCCCTCCACTTT. Translated, it gives CASSRLPDNSPLHF.

This clone was recorded a few times. V usage is TRBV27 and J usage is TRBJ2-1; 7 bases match TRBD2. CDR1 is MNHEY and CDR2 is SMNVEV in the germline V gene (reference sequence). J was trimmed by 3 bases and V by 6 bases; bases with no gene match: 2. The CDR3 totals 13 residues. The CDR3 protein is CASRSGGYNEQFF. CDR3 nucleotides: TGTGCCAGCAGGTCGGGGGGCTACAATGAGCAGTTCTTC.

Sample share makes this clone medium-sized. The V gene is TRBV6-1, the J gene TRBJ2-1; no clear D. V lost 4 bases and J 7 bases, leaving 11 bases between the germline ends. Germline V CDR1 and CDR2: MNHNS, SASEGT. The CDR3 is 13 amino acids. Here the CDR3 reads CASSASLGNEQFF. The CDR3 coding sequence is TGTGCCAGCAGTGCTTCCTTGGGGAATGAGCAGTTCTTC.